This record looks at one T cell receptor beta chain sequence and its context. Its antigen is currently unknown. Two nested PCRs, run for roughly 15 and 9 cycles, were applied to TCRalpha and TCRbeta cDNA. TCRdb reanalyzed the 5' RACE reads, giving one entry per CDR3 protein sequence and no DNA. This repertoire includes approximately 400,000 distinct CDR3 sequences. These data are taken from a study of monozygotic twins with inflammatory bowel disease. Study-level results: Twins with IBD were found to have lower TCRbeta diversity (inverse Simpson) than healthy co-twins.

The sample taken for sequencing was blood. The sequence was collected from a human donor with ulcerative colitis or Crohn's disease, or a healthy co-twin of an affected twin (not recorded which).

CDR3 region: CASSQDRSGERSEQYF. The chain uses TRBV4-1 and TRBJ2-7; TCRdb returns TRBD2, unconfirmable since there is no DNA. The CDR3 spans 16 residues. Germline V gives CDR1 MGHRA, CDR2 YSYEKL.